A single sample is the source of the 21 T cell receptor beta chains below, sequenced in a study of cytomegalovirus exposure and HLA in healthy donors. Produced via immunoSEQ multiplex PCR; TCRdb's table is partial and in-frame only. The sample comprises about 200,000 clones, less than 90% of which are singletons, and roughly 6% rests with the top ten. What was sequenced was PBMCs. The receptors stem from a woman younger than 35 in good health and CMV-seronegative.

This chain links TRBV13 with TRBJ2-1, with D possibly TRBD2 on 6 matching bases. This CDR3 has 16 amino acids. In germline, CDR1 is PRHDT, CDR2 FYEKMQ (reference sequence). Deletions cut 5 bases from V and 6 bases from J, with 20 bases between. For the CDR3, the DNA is TGTGCCAGCAGCGCAAACTTGGGACTTATTATCAATGAGCAGTTCTTC. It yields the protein CASSANLGLIINEQFF.

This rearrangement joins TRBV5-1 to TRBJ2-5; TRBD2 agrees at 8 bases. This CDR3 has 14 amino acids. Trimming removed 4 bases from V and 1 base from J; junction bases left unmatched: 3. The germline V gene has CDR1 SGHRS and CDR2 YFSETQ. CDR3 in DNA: TGCGCCAGCAGCGCCGGGACTAGCCAAGAGACCCAGTACTTC. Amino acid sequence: CASSAGTSQETQYF.

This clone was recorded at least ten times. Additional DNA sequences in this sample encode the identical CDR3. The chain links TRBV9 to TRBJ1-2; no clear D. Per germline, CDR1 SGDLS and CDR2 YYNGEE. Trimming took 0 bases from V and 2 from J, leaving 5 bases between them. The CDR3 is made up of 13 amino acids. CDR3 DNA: TGTGCCAGCAGCGTAGGGGCCAACTATGGCTACACCTTC. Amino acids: CASSVGANYGYTF.

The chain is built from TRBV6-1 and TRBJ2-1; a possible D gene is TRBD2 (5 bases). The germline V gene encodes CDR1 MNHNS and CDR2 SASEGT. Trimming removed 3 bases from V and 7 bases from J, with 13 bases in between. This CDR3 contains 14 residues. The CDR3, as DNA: TGTGCCAGCAGTGACGGACTCGGTGGGAATGAGCAGTTCTTC. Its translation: CASSDGLGGNEQFF.

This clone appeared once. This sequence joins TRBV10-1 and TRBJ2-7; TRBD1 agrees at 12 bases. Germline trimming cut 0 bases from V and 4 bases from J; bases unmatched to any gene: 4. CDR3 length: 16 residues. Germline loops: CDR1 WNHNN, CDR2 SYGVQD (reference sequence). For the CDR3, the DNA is TGCGCCAGCAGTGAGTCAGGGACAGGGGGCAGTTACGAGCAGTACTTC. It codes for CASSESGTGGSYEQYF.

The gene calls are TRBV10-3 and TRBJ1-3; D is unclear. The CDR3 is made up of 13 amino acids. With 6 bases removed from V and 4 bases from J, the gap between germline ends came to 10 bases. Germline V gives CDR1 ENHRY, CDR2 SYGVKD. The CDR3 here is CAIRNSLGNTIYF. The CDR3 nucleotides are TGTGCCATCAGGAACAGCCTCGGAAACACCATATATTTT.

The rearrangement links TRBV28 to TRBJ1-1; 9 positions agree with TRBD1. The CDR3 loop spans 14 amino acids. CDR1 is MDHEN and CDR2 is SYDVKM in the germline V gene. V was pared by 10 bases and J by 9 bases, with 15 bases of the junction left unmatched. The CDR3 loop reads CAIHRGRGIIKAFF. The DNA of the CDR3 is TGTGCCATCCACAGGGGGCGCGGTATTATTAAAGCTTTCTTT.

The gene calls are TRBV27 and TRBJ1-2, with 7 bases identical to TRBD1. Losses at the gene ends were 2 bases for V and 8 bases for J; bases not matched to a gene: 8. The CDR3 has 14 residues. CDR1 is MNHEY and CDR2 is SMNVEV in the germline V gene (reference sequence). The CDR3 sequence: CASSLSGQGGGYTF. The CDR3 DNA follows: TGTGCCAGCAGTTTAAGTGGTCAGGGGGGCGGCTACACCTTC.

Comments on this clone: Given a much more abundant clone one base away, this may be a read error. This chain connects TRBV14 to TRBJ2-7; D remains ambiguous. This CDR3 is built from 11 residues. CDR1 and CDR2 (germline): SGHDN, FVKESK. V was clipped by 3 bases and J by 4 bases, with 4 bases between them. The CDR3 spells CASSQAYEQYF. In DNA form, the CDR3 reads TGTGCCAGCAGCCAGGCGTACGAGCAGTACTTC.

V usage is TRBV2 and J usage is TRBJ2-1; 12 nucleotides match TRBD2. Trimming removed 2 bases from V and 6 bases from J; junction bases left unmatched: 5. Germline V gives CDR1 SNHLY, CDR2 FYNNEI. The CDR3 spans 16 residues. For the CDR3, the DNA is TGTGCCAGCAGTGAACTAGCGGGGGGGATCGGCAATGAGCAGTTCTTC. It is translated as CASSELAGGIGNEQFF.

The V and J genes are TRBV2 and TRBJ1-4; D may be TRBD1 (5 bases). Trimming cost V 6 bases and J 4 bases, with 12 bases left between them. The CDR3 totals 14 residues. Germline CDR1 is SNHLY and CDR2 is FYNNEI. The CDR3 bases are TGTGCCAGCAGATCCGGGACGGGTAATGAAAAACTGTTTTTT. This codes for CASRSGTGNEKLFF. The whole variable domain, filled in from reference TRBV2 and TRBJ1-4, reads EPEVTQTPSHQVTQMGQEVILRCVPISNHLYFYWYRQILGQKVEFLVSFYNNEISEKSEIFDDQFSVERPDGSNFTLKIRSTKLEDSAMYFCASRSGTGNEKLFFGSGTQLSVL.

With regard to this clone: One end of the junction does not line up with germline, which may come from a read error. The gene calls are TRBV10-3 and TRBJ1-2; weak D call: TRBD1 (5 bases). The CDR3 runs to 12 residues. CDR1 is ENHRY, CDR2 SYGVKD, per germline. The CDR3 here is CATSRGSYDYTF. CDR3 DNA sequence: TGTGCCACCTCCCGGGGCAGCTATGACTACACCTTC.

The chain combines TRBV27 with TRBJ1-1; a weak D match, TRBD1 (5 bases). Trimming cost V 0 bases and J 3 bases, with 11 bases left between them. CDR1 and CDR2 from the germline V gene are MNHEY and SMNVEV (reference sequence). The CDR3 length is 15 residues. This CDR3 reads CASSLSAGGYTEAFF. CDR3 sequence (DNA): TGTGCCAGCAGTTTATCGGCCGGGGGGTACACTGAAGCTTTCTTT.

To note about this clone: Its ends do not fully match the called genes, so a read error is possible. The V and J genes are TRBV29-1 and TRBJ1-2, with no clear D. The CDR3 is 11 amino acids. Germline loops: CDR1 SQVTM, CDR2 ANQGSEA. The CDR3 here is CSVEGSPGYTF. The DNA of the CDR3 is TGCAGCGTGGAAGGCTCACCCGGCTACACCTTC.

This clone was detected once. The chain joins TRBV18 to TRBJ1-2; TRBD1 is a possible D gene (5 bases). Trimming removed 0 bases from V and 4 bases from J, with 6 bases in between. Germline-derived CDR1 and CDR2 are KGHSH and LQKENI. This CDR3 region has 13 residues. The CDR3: CASSPPTGYGYTF. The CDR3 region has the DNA TGTGCCAGCTCACCACCTACAGGCTATGGCTACACCTTC.

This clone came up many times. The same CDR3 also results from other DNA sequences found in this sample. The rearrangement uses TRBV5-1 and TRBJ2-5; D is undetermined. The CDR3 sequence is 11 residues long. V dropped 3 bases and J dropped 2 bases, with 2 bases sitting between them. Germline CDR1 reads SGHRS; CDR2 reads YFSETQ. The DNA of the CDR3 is TGCGCCAGCAGCTCTCAAGAGACCCAGTACTTC. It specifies CASSSQETQYF.

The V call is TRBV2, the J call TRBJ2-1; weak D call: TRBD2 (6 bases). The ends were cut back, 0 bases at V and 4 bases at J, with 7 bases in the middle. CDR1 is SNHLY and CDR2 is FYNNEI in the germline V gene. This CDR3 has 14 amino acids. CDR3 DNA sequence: TGTGCCAGCAGTGAAGCGCGGGATTACAATGAGCAGTTCTTC. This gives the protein CASSEARDYNEQFF.

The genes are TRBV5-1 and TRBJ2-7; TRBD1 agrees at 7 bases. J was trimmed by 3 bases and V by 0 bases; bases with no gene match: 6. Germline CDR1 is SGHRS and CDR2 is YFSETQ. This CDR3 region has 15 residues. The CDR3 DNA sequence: TGCGCCAGCAGCTTGGGTGGGACAGCCGACTACGAGCAGTACTTC. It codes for CASSLGGTADYEQYF.

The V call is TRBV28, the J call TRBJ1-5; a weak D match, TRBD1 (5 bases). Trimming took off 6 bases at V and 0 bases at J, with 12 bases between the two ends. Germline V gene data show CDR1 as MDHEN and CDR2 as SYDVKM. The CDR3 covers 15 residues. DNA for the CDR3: TGTGCCAGCAGCTCCATAGGGGCTAGCAATCAGCCCCAGCATTTT. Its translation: CASSSIGASNQPQHF. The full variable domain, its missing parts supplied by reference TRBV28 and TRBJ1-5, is DVKVTQSSRYLVKRTGEKVFLECVQDMDHENMFWYRQDPGLGLRLIYFSYDVKMKEKGDIPEGYSVSREKKERFSLILESASTNQTSMYLCASSSIGASNQPQHFGDGTRLSIL.

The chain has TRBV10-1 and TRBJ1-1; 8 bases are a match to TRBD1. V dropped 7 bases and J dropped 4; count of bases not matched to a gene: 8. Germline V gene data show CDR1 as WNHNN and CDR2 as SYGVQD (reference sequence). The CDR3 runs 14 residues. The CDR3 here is CASKIDRGSTEAFF. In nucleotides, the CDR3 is TGCGCCAGCAAGATAGACAGGGGTAGCACTGAAGCTTTCTTT.

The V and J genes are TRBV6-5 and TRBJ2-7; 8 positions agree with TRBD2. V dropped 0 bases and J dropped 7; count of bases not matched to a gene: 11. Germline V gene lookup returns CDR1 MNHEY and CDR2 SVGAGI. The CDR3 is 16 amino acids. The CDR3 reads CASSYSLLGGAEEQYF. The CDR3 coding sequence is TGTGCCAGCAGTTACTCCCTACTCGGGGGGGCCGAAGAGCAGTACTTC.